This T cell receptor beta chain was captured by sequencing in a study of control samples from healthy donors and cancer patients. The repertoire was sequenced with immunoSEQ multiplex PCR; TCRdb's copy has only in-frame clones and lacks some. The sample shows 200,000 or so clones, around 93% of them seen only once. V was pared by 3 bases and J by 1 base, with 3 bases between. This CDR3 is 12 amino acids long. Germline V lookup: CDR1 SGHAT, CDR2 FQNNGV. The clonotype comes from a man aged 25-45 years in good health. The chain carries TRBV11-2 and TRBJ1-1; no reliable D call. The sample consisted of blood. The CDR3 is CASSLRNTEAFF. The CDR3 DNA reads as TGTGCCAGCAGCTTGAGGAACACTGAAGCTTTCTTT.